This T cell receptor beta chain was profiled in a study of T-cell memory formation after mild COVID-19. From 5'RACE with constant-segment primers came TCR alpha and TCR beta cDNA libraries that carried sample barcodes and UMIs. TCRdb ran MiXCR on the 5' RACE reads and lists one entry per CDR3 protein. The sample lists fewer than 450,000 distinct CDR3 sequences; roughly 26% were seen once. The J segment lost 8 bases and the V segment lost 6 bases, leaving 4 bases of the junction unmatched. Per the germline V gene, CDR1 is MNHNS and CDR2 is SASEGT. The CDR3 totals 13 residues. Only a few counts were recorded for this clonotype. Its cognate antigen is unknown. Whole-study results and caveats: Most CD4+ clones that shrank were in CM and EM, while CD8+ ones turned up in EMRA.

This chain uses TRBV6-1 with TRBJ2-1; 10 bases are a match to TRBD1. Sequenced input: PBMCs or a T cell subset sorted from them (not recorded which). The TCR sequence derives from an adult woman who had mild COVID-19 (a few samples of this study predate the infection). Cell type and time point are not known. For the CDR3, the DNA is TGTGCCAGCAGCCGGACAGGGGGTTATGAGCAGTTCTTC. It encodes CASSRTGGYEQFF.